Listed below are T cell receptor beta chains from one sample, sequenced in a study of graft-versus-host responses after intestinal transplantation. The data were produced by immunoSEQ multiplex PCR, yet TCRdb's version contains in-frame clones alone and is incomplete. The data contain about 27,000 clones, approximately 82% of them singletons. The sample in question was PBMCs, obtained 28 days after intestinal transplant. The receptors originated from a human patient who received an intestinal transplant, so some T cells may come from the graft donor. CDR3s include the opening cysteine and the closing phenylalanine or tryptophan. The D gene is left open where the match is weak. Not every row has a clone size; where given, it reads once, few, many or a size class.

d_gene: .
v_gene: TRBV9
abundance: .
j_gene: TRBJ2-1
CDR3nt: TGTGCCAGCAGCGTAGCCGGGAGTGGCTACAATGAGCAGTTCTTC
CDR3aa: CASSVAGSGYNEQFF

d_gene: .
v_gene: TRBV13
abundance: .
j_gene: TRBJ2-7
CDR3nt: TGTGCCGAGACGTCCGAGCAGTACTTC
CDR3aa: CAETSEQYF

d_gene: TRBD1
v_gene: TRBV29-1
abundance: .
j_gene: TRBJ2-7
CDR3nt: TGCAGCGTTGAAGAGCGGGACAGGTATGCCTACGAGCAGTACTTC
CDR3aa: CSVEERDRYAYEQYF

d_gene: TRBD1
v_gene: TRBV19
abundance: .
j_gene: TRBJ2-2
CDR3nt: TGTGCCAGTAGTAAATTTAGGACAGGGGGCACCGGGGAGCTGTTTTTT
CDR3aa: CASSKFRTGGTGELFF

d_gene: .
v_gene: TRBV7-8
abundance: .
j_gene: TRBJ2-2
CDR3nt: TGTGCCAGCATCCTTACCGCCCGCGGGACAGCGAACACCGGGGAGCTGTTTTTT
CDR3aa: CASILTARGTANTGELFF

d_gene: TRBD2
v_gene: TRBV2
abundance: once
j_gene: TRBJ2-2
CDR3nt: TGTGCCAGCAGCAGCGGGGGAAACACCGGGGAGCTGTTTTTT
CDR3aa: CASSSGGNTGELFF

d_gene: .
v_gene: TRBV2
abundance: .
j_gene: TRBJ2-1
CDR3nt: TGTGCCAGCAGCGGGGTCAATGAGCAGTTCTTC
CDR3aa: CASSGVNEQFF

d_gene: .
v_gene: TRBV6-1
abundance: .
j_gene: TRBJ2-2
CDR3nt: TGTGCCAGCGCCACCGGGGAGCTGTTTTTT
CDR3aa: CASATGELFF

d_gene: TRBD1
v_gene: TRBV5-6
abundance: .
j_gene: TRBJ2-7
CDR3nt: TGTGCCAGCAGCATAAGACAGGGCGGCGTAAACGAGCAGTACTTC
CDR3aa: CASSIRQGGVNEQYF

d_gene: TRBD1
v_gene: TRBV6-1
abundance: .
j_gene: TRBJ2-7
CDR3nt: TGTGCCAGCAGTGACTGGGACAGGGCGTACGAGCAGTACTTC
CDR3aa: CASSDWDRAYEQYF

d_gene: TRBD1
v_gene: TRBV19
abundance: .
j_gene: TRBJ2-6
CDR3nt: TGTGCCAGTAGTGTACAGGGGGCGAGGGGGGCCAACGTCCTGACTTTC
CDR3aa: CASSVQGARGANVLTF

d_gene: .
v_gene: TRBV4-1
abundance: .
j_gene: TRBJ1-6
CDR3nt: TGCGCCAGCAGCCAAGATTCGGGGCTCGGTTCACCCCTCCACTTT
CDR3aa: CASSQDSGLGSPLHF

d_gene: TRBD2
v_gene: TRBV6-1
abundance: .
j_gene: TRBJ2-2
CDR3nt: TGTGCCAGCAGTGCACCTAGCGGGATCACCGGGGAGCTGTTTTTT
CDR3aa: CASSAPSGITGELFF

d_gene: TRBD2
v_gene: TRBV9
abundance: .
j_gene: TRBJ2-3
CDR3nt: TGTGCCAGCAGCGCGGGGACTAGCGACCCAGATACGCAGTATTTT
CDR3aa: CASSAGTSDPDTQYF

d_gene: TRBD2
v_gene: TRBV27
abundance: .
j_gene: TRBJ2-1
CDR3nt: TGTGCCAGCAGTCCACTACTAGCGGGATATACCTTCAATGAGCAGTTCTTC
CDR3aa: CASSPLLAGYTFNEQFF

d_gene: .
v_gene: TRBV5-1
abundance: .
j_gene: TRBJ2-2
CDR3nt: TGCGCCAGCAGCTTGGACGGGGCCGGGGAGCTGTTTTTT
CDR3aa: CASSLDGAGELFF

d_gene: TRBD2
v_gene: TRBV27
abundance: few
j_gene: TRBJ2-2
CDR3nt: TGTGCCAGCAGTCTACTAGCTAGCGGACCGACCGGGGAGCTGTTTTTT
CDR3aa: CASSLLASGPTGELFF

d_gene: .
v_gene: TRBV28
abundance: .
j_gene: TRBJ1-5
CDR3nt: TGTGCCAGCAGGCTTCCGGAACAGAATCCCGGCCAGCCCCAGCATTTT
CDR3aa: CASRLPEQNPGQPQHF

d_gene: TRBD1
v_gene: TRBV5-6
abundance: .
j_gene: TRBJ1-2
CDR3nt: TGTGCCCGCAGCGCAGGGGGGGACTATGGCTACACCTTC
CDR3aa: CARSAGGDYGYTF

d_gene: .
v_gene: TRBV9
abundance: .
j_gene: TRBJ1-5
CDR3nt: TGTGCCAGCAGCGTAGGGGGCAGCAATCAGCCCCAGCATTTT
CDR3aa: CASSVGGSNQPQHF

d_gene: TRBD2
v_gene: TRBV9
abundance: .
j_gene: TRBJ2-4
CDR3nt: TGTGCCAGCAGCCCCCGAGGACTAGCGGGAGGAATTCTGTGGTTCAAAAACATTCAGTACTTC
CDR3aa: CASSPRGLAGGILWFKNIQYF

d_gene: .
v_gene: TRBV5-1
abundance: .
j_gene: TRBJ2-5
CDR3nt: TGCGCCAGCAGCTTGGCCCCCCCGGCGGGGAACTACCAAGAGACCCAGTACTTC
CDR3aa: CASSLAPPAGNYQETQYF

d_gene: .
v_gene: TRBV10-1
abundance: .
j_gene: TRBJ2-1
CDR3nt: TGCGCCAGCAGACAGGCGTCACCCTACAATGAGCAGTTCTTC
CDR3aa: CASRQASPYNEQFF

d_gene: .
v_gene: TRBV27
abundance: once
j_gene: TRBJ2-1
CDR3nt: TGTGCCAGCAGTTCCCCAGTGACTAGACCGAGCTCCTACAATGAGCAGTTCTTC
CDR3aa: CASSSPVTRPSSYNEQFF

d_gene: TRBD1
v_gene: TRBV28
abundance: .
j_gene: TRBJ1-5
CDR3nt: TGTGCCAGCAGTTGGGGGGACAGACAAATTAATAGCAATCAGCCCCAGCATTTT
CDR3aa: CASSWGDRQINSNQPQHF

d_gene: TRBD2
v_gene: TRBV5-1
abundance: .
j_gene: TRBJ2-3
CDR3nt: TGCGCCAGTTACGCCGGGACTAGACCCGATACGCAGTATTTT
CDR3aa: CASYAGTRPDTQYF

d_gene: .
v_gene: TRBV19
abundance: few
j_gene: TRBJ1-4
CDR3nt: TGTGCCAGTAGTATAACGACGGTTGCAACTAATGAAAAACTGTTTTTT
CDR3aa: CASSITTVATNEKLFF

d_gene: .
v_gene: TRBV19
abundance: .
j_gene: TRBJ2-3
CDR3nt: TGTGCCAGTAGGTACGGGAGAAGCACAGATACGCAGTATTTT
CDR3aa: CASRYGRSTDTQYF

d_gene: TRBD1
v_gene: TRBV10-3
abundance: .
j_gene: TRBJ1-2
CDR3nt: TGTGCCATCAGTGAGTCCAATTGGGACAGGCCCGGGTATGGCTACACCTTC
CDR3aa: CAISESNWDRPGYGYTF

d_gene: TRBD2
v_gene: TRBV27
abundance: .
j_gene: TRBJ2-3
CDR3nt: TGTGCCTGCAGCGACAGGGGTGGTCAGCGGGAGGGTGGGAGTACAGATACGCAGTATTTT
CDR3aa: CACSDRGGQREGGSTDTQYF

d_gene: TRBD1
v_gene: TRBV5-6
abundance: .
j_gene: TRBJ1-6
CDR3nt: TGTGCCAGCAGCTCCCCCGGGACAGGGCTCAATTCACCCCTCCACTTT
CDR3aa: CASSSPGTGLNSPLHF

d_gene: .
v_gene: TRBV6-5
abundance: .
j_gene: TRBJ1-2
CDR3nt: TGTGCCAGCAGACAGGACTATGGCTACACCTTC
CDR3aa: CASRQDYGYTF

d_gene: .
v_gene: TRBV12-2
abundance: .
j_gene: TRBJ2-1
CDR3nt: TGTGCAAGTCGTCGTAGCGGGAGAGACCTAAATGAGCAGTTCTTC
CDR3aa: CASRRSGRDLNEQFF

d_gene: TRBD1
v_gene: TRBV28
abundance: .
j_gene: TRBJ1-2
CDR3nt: TGTGCCAGCAGTCTCCTTGTAACAGGGGGCGCCTTCACTCCTAACTATGGCTACACCTTC
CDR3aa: CASSLLVTGGAFTPNYGYTF

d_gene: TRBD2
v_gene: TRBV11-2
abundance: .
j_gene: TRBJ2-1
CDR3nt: TGTGCCAGCAGCTTAGACCCGGGACTAGCGTGGAATGAGCAGTTCTTC
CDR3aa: CASSLDPGLAWNEQFF

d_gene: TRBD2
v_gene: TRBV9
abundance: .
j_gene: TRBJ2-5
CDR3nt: TGTGCCAGCAGCGTAGGACTAGCGGGAGGAGAGACCCAGTACTTC
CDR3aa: CASSVGLAGGETQYF

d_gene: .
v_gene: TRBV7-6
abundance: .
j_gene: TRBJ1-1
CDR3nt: TGTGCCAGCAGCGCCACAGGGAACACTGAAGCTTTCTTT
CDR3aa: CASSATGNTEAFF

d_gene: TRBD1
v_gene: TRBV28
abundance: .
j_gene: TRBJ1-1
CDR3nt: TGTGCCACCGAACCGGCTAGACAGGGGGGGAACACTGAAGCTTTCTTT
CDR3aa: CATEPARQGGNTEAFF

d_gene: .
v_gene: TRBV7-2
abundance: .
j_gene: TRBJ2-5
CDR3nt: TGTGCCAGCAGCGTCGGGCACGAGGAGACCCAGTACTTC
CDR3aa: CASSVGHEETQYF

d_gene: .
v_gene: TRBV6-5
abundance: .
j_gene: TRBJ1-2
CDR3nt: TGTGCCAGCAGTTACTCGTATGAGGCTAACTATGGCTACACCTTC
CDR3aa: CASSYSYEANYGYTF

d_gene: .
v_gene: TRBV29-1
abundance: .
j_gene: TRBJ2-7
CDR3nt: TGCAGCCCTTCAAAGGGGGAACAGCCCTCCTACGAGCAGTACTTC
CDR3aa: CSPSKGEQPSYEQYF

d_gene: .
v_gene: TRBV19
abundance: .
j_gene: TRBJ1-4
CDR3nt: TGTGCCAGTAGTATCGGGCCTAATGAAAAACTGTTTTTT
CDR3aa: CASSIGPNEKLFF

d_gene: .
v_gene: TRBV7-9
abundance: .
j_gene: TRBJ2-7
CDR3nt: TGTGCCAGCAGCTTAGAACAGGCCTCCTACGAGCAGTACTTC
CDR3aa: CASSLEQASYEQYF

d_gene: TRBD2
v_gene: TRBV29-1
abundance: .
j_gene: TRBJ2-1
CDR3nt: TGCAGCGTTGGTCTAGCGGGGTGGAACAATGAGCAGTTCTTC
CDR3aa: CSVGLAGWNNEQFF

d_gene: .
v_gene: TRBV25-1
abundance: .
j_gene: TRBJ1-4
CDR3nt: TGTGCCAGCAGTGATCAGGACTGGAAGGGGGGAAAACTGTTTTTT
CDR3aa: CASSDQDWKGGKLFF

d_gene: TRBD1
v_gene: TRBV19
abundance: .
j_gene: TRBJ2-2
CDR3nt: TGTGCCAGTAGTGCTACAGGGGTGGTTGACACCGGGGAGCTGTTTTTT
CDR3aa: CASSATGVVDTGELFF

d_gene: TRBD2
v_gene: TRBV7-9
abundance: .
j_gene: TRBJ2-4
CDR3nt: TGTGCCAGCAGCTCCTCCGGGACTAGCAAAAACATTCAGTACTTC
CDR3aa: CASSSSGTSKNIQYF

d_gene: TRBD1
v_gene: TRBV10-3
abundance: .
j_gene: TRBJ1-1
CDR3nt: TGTGCCATCAGTGAGCCGGAGACAGGGGACACTGAAGCTTTCTTT
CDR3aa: CAISEPETGDTEAFF

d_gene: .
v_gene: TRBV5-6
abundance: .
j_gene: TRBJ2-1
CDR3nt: TGTGCCAGCAGCTTGTTCAACAATGAGCAGTTCTTC
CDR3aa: CASSLFNNEQFF

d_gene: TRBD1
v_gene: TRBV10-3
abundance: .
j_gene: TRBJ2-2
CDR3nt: TGTGCCACCACAGGGGGTAAAAACACCGGGGAGCTGTTTTTT
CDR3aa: CATTGGKNTGELFF

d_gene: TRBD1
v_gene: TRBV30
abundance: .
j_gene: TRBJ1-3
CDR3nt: TGTGCCTGGAGTGTAGTAGTGGCAGGGGGGAAGAACACCATATATTTT
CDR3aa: CAWSVVVAGGKNTIYF

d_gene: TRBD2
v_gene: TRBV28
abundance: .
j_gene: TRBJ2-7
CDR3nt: TGTGCCAGCAGGGTTCAACTAGCGGGAGACTACGAGCAGTACTTC
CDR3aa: CASRVQLAGDYEQYF

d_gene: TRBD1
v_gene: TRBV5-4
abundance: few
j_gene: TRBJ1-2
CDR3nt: TGTGCCAGCAGCTTGGGGGGACAGGACACCTTC
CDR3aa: CASSLGGQDTF

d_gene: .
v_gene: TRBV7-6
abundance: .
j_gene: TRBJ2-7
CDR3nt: TGTGCCAGCAGCTTCGAACAGGGTATTGACTACGAGCAGTACTTC
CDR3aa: CASSFEQGIDYEQYF

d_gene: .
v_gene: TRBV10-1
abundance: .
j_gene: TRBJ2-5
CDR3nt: TGCGCCAGCAGTGCCGGGACTGGCAATGGGGAGACCCAGTACTTC
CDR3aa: CASSAGTGNGETQYF